This T cell receptor beta chain came from a study of blood T cell repertoires in COVID-19. About the study: Samples of COVID-19 (acute and convalescent) were obtained from the United States, Italy and Spain. Sources were T cells, B-cell-depleted T cells, or PBMCs; the material itself was cDNA or gDNA.

V lost 2 bases, J lost 5 bases, and 7 bases stayed unmatched. The CDR3 totals 15 residues. Germline lookup yields CDR1 SGHTS and CDR2 YDEGEE. Per the study methods: Nucleated cell number was recorded as an estimate derived from reference gene primer amplification. Clones were sequenced by immunoSEQ multiplex PCR, and TCRdb holds only the in-frame ones, with some missing. From that table come the V and J calls and clone size; the DNA was used to work out D and trimming. This table has under 250,000 clones, more than 85% appearing once. This TCR was recovered from a woman in her 70s with active or convalescent COVID-19. Source material: peripheral blood. The rearrangement uses TRBV5-8 and TRBJ2-3; 8 bases line up with TRBD1. The DNA for the CDR3 is TGTGCCAGCAGCTTCGGGACAGGTGGAGGAGATACGCAGTATTTT. The encoded protein is CASSFGTGGGDTQYF.